In this sample, the clone carrying this T cell receptor beta chain turned up a few times. The method was immunoSEQ multiplex PCR; TCRdb's version includes in-frame clones alone and lacks a portion of them. This repertoire shows about 74,000 clones, 84% found once; its top ten account for 36%. The data were taken from a study of blood T cell repertoires in COVID-19. The CDR3 is 17 residues long. Germline V gene data show CDR1 as MNHNS and CDR2 as SASEGT. J gave up 5 bases and V 3 bases, and 11 bases lay outside the gene matches. The receptor was isolated from a man between 70 and 80 years old with acute or convalescent COVID-19. Sequences were obtained from peripheral blood. The rearrangement links TRBV6-1 to TRBJ2-3; 10 positions agree with TRBD2. CDR3 DNA sequence: TGTGCCAGCAGTGACTGGCCCGGGACTAGCGCCCTAGATACGCAGTATTTT. Protein: CASSDWPGTSALDTQYF.